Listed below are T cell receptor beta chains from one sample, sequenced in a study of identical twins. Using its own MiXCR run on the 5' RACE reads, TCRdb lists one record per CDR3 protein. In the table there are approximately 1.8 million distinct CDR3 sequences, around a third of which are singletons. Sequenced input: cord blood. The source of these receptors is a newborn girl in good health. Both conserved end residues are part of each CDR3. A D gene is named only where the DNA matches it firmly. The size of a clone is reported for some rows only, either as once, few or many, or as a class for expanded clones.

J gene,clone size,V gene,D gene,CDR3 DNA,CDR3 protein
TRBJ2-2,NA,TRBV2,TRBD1,TGTGCCAGCATGATCGGACAGGGTAACACCGGGGAGCTGTTTTTT,CASMIGQGNTGELFF
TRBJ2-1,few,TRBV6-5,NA,TGTGCCAGCAGTTACAGACAGACGTCCTACAATGAGCAGTTCTTC,CASSYRQTSYNEQFF
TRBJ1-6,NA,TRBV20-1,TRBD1,TGCAGTGCTAGACGTACCGGGACAGGGAGTTCACCCCTCCACTTT,CSARRTGTGSSPLHF
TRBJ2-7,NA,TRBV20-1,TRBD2,TGCAGTGCTAGGGTTGCTAGCGGCAACTACAATGAGCAGTACTTC,CSARVASGNYNEQYF
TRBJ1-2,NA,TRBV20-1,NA,TGCAGTGCTAGAGTTGGCTCGACGAACGTAGGCTACACCTTC,CSARVGSTNVGYTF
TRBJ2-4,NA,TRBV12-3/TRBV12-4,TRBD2,TGTGCCAGCAGTCCGCGGACTAGCGGGGGGGCCCTACGAGCCAAAAACATTCAGTACTTC,CASSPRTSGGALRAKNIQYF
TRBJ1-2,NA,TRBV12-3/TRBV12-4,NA,TGTGCCAGCAGTCCCCACAAGGAAATTTATGGCCACACCTTC,CASSPHKEIYGHTF
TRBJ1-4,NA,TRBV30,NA,TGTGCCTGGAGTGTAAGGTACAAACTGTTTTTT,CAWSVRYKLFF
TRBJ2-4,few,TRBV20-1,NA,TGCAGTGCTACACCGGGACACCTTTTAGCCAAAAACATTCAGTACTTC,CSATPGHLLAKNIQYF
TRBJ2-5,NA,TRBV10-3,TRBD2,TGTGCCATCAGTGAGCCCTTTCGGGAGGGCCGCAATGAGCAGTACTTC,CAISEPFREGRNEQYF
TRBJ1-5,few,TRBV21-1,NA,TGTGCCAGCAGCAAAGAGTGGTACCAGGGCAGCAATCAGCCCCAGCATTTT,CASSKEWYQGSNQPQHF
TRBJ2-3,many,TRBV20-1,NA,TGCAGTGCTAGAGTTACCACAGATACGCAGTATTTT,CSARVTTDTQYF
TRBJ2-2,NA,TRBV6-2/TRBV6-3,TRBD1,TGTGCCAGCAGTCGCGGGACAGGGTCGAACACCGGGGAGCTGTTTTTT,CASSRGTGSNTGELFF
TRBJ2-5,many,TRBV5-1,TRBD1,TGCGCCAGCAGCTTATCCGGACAGGGTATCCAAGAGACCCAGTACTTC,CASSLSGQGIQETQYF
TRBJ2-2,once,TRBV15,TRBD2,TGTGCCACCAGCAGAGATGGTATACCGGGACTAAACACCGGGGAGCTGTTTTTT,CATSRDGIPGLNTGELFF
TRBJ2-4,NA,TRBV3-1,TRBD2,TGTGCCAGCAGCCAGGGACTAGCGGGAGTAAGGGCCAAAAACATTCAGTACTTC,CASSQGLAGVRAKNIQYF
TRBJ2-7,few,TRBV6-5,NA,TGTGCCAGCAGCTACGGACAGCCGGGGAGCATCTACGAGCAGTACTTC,CASSYGQPGSIYEQYF
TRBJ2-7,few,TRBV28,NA,TGTGCCAGCAGGACCGCGGGCGCATACGAGCAGTACTTC,CASRTAGAYEQYF
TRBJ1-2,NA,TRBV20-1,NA,TGCAGTGCTACGGGACGGGCTAACTATGGTTACACCTTC,CSATGRANYGYTF
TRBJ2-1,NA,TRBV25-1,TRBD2,TGTGCCAGCAGTGACCCTCGCCTAGCGGGGCGCTACAATGAGCAGTTCTTC,CASSDPRLAGRYNEQFF
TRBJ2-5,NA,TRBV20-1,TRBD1,TGCAGTTCATCCGACAGGGCGCAAGAGACCCAGTACTTC,CSSSDRAQETQYF
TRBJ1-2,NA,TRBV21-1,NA,TGTGCCAGCAAGGACAGGCACTACGGCTACACCTTC,CASKDRHYGYTF
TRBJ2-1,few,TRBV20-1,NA,TGCAGGGGGAGCCAGTCGGGGTACAATGAGCAGTTCTTC,CRGSQSGYNEQFF
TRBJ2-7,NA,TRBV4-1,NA,TGCGCCAGCAGCCAAGGGCTGACTAAATCCTACGAGCAGTACTTC,CASSQGLTKSYEQYF
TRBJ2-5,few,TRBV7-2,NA,TGTGCCAGCAGCTTAGTAAGTCAGCAAGAGACCCAGTACTTC,CASSLVSQQETQYF
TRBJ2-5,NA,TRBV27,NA,TGTGCCAGCCCTAGGTACCAAGAGACCCAGTACTTC,CASPRYQETQYF
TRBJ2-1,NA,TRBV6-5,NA,TGTGCCACTAAAGGGCCCGTATTCCTCAATGAGCAGTTCTTC,CATKGPVFLNEQFF
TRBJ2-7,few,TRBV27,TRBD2,TGTGCCAGCAGTTTGTTACTAGCGGGGTGGAATGAGCAGTACTTC,CASSLLLAGWNEQYF
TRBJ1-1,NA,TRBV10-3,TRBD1,TGTGCCATCAAGGGACAGGGAGAAGCTTTCTTT,CAIKGQGEAFF
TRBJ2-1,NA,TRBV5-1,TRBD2,TGCGCCAGCAGCTTGATGGGTGGGAGGGCTCGCTACAATGAGCAGTTCTTC,CASSLMGGRARYNEQFF
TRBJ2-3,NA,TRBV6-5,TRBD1,TGTGCCAGCAGTAGGTCCAGGGGGCTGGATACGCAGTATTTT,CASSRSRGLDTQYF
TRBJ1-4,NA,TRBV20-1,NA,TGCAGTGCTCATGACGGGTCAAAACTGTTTTTT,CSAHDGSKLFF
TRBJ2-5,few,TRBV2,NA,TGTGCCAGCAGTGAAGGAAAGAGCTGGGGGACCCAGTACTTC,CASSEGKSWGTQYF
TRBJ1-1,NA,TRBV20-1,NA,TGCAGTGCTAGAGATCGGGGGGCCCGGGATACTGAAGCTTTCTTT,CSARDRGARDTEAFF
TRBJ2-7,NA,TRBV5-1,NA,TGCGCCAGCAGCTTGGTTGGGGGTAGCTTCGGCTACGAGCAGTACTTC,CASSLVGGSFGYEQYF
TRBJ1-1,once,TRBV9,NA,TGTGCCAGCAGCGCTCAGGGAGGAGTTGAAGCTTTCTTT,CASSAQGGVEAFF
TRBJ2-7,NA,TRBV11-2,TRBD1,TGTGCCAGCAGCTTAGAGACAGGGATCGACTACGAGCAGTACTTC,CASSLETGIDYEQYF
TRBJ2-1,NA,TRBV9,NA,TGTGCCAGCAGCGTCTTTGGAGGTGAAGCGGTTAGCTCCTACAATGAGCAGTTCTTC,CASSVFGGEAVSSYNEQFF
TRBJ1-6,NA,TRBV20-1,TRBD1,TGCAGTGCTAGGGGGACAGGGGATTCACCCCTCCACTTT,CSARGTGDSPLHF
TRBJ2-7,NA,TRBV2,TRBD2,TGTGCCAGCAGTCGCAGACTAGCGGGAGGGAACGAGCAGTACTTC,CASSRRLAGGNEQYF
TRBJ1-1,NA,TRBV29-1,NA,TGCAGCGTTGGACTGGGGGCGAACACTGAAGCTTTCTTT,CSVGLGANTEAFF
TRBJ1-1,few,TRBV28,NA,TGTGCCAGCAGTTCGGGTCAGGGAGGGGGAGCTTTCTTT,CASSSGQGGGAFF
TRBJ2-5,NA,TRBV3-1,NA,TGTGCCAGCAGCCAAGATCCCGGTCTTAGAGAGACCCAGTACTTC,CASSQDPGLRETQYF
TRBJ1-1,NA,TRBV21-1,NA,TGTGCCAGCAGCACCCGAAGGGACAGGGACACTGAAGCTTTCTTT,CASSTRRDRDTEAFF
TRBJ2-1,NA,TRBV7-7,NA,TGTGCTAGCAGCTCGGGGCGGGATAATGAGCAGTTCTTC,CASSSGRDNEQFF
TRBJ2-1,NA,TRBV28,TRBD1,TGTGCCAGCGGCCGAGGGGGAACAGGGGACAATGAGCAGTTCTTC,CASGRGGTGDNEQFF
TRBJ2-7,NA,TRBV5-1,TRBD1,TGCGCCAGCAGCTTGCTGGGACAGGGGCTTTCCTACGAGCAGTACTTC,CASSLLGQGLSYEQYF
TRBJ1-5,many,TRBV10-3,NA,TGTGCCATCAGGGAGGGCCTAGGCAATCAGCCCCAGCATTTT,CAIREGLGNQPQHF
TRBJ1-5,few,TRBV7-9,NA,TGTGCCAGCAGCTTGGACGGAGGGACTGCTGGCAATCAGCCCCAGCATTTT,CASSLDGGTAGNQPQHF
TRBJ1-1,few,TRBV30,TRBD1,TGTGCCTGGAGTGTAGGGACAGGCCTGAACACTGAAGCTTTCTTT,CAWSVGTGLNTEAFF
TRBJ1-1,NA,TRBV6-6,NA,TGTGCCAGCAGGCCCAGGGACATCCCTGAAGCTTTCTTT,CASRPRDIPEAFF
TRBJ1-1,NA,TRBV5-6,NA,TGTGCCAGCAGCCCGGCAGGGCTCACTGAAGCTTTCTTT,CASSPAGLTEAFF
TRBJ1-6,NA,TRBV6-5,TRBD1,TGTGCCAGCAGAAGACAGGGGAGGGGTAATTCACCCCTCCACTTT,CASRRQGRGNSPLHF
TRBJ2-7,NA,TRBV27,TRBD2,TGTGCCAGCAGTTTATCGGGACTAGCGGGGAACTACGAGCAGTACTTC,CASSLSGLAGNYEQYF
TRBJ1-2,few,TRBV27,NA,TGTGCCAGCAGTTTATGGGACACCTCCCCCGGAGGCTACACCTTC,CASSLWDTSPGGYTF
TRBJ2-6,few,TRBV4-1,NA,TGCGCCAGCGTACCATTCTTGCTAGCGTCCTCTGGGGCCAACGTCCTGACTTTC,CASVPFLLASSGANVLTF
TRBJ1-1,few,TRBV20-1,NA,TGCAGTGCGGAAAACAGGGCACCCACTGAAGCTTTCTTT,CSAENRAPTEAFF
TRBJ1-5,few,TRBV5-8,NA,TGTGCCAGCAGCTTGGGGCAGGTAAGCAATCAGCCCCAGCATTTT,CASSLGQVSNQPQHF
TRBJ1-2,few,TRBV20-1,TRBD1,TGCAGTGCTAGAGTGGACAGGGGGTACGACTATGGCTACACCTTC,CSARVDRGYDYGYTF
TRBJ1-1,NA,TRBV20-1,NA,TGCAGTGCTAGTCAGGGACTGAGCACTGAAGCTTTCTTT,CSASQGLSTEAFF